These 28 T cell receptor beta chains were all obtained from the same sample, sequenced in a study of blood T cell repertoires in COVID-19. This table comes from immunoSEQ multiplex PCR, and its TCRdb copy is limited to in-frame clones, with some not included. The sample records approximately 130,000 clones, roughly four fifths being singletons. Sequencing used PBMCs or T cells enriched from blood (not recorded which). The receptors here all came from a man aged 25-45 years who had recovered from COVID-19.

This rearrangement joins TRBV6-5 to TRBJ1-4, with a weak D call TRBD1 (6 bases). The CDR3 loop spans 14 amino acids. Trimming stripped 7 bases from V and 7 bases from J, with 16 bases between. Germline-derived CDR1 and CDR2 are MNHEY and SVGAGI. CDR3 in DNA: TGTGCCAGCAAAAAAGGGGGGGCAGGTGAAAAACTGTTTTTT. Protein: CASKKGGAGEKLFF.

The rearrangement links TRBV15 to TRBJ2-7; D might be TRBD1 (5 bases). CDR1 is LNHNV, CDR2 YYDKDF, per germline (reference sequence). Trimming took 0 bases from V and 5 from J, leaving 8 bases between them. The CDR3 sequence is 13 residues long. CDR3 DNA: TGTGCCACCAGCAGAGATTCCAGGGACGAGCAGTACGTC. Encoded protein: CATSRDSRDEQYV.

The V and J genes are TRBV15 and TRBJ2-5, with D possibly TRBD2 on 6 matching bases. The CDR3 has 16 amino acids. CDR1 is LNHNV, CDR2 YYDKDF, per germline (reference sequence). Trimming stripped 4 bases from V and 1 base from J, with 16 bases between. The CDR3 DNA reads as TGTGCCACCAGCACTCGTCTCACTAGCCTCCAAGAGACCCAGTACTTC. It translates to CATSTRLTSLQETQYF.

The chain has TRBV6-5 and TRBJ1-1; D ambiguous. The germline gives CDR1 MNHEY, CDR2 SVGAGI. The CDR3 has 12 residues. Trimming removed 8 bases from V and 5 bases from J, with 12 bases in between. The CDR3 is CASVLEGTEAFF. The CDR3 bases are TGTGCCAGCGTCCTTGAGGGTACTGAAGCTTTCTTT.

V is TRBV7-8 and J is TRBJ2-1; 13 bases map to TRBD2. This CDR3 region has 15 residues. The ends lost 5 bases at V and 12 bases at J; junction bases unmatched: 10. Germline V gives CDR1 SGHVS, CDR2 FQNEAQ. CDR3 sequence reads: CASSETSGGVGVQFF. The CDR3 DNA follows: TGTGCCAGCAGCGAAACTAGCGGGGGGGTCGGTGTGCAGTTCTTC. The full variable domain, rest sourced from reference TRBV7-8 and TRBJ2-1, is GAGVSQSPRYKVAKRGQDVALRCDPISGHVSLFWYQQALGQGPEFLTYFQNEAQLDKSGLPSDRFFAERPEGSVSTLKIQRTQQEDSAVYLCASSETSGGVGVQFFGPGTRLTVL.

This rearrangement joins TRBV14 to TRBJ2-3, with TRBD1 matching over 7 bases. The CDR3 runs to 17 residues. V shed 3 bases, J shed 1 base, and the junction held 10 bases outside the gene matches. CDR1 is SGHDN, CDR2 FVKESK, per germline. The CDR3 bases are TGTGCCAGCAGCCACGTAGACAGGGCGTCTGGCACAGATACGCAGTATTTT. Translating it yields CASSHVDRASGTDTQYF.

This clone showed up just once. This chain joins TRBV5-1 and TRBJ2-1, with 11 bases fitting TRBD1. Germline V CDR1 and CDR2: SGHRS, YFSETQ. V lost 4 bases to trimming and J lost 13 bases; unmatched junction nucleotides: 7. There are 13 residues in the CDR3. The chain's CDR3 is CASSDGQGAVQFF. The CDR3 DNA reads as TGCGCCAGCAGCGACGGACAGGGGGCAGTCCAGTTCTTC. Full variable domain (remainder filled in from reference TRBV5-1 and TRBJ2-1): KAGVTQTPRYLIKTRGQQVTLSCSPISGHRSVSWYQQTPGQGLQFLFEYFSETQRNKGNFPGRFSGRQFSNSRSEMNVSTLELGDSALYLCASSDGQGAVQFFGPGTRLTVL.

The rearrangement uses TRBV19 and TRBJ1-5, with D perhaps matching TRBD1 (5 bases). The germline V and J ends were trimmed by 5 bases and 2 bases, with 10 bases remaining between them. CDR1 is LNHDA, CDR2 SQIVND, per germline (reference sequence). The CDR3 has 14 amino acids. Written as DNA, the CDR3 is TGTGCCAGTAGTTGGCAGGGTGGCAATCAGCCCCAGCATTTT. The encoded protein is CASSWQGGNQPQHF.

The chain recombines TRBV2 with TRBJ1-5; the match to TRBD1 covers 7 bases. V was pared by 8 bases and J by 2 bases, with 6 bases of the junction left unmatched. There are 14 residues in the CDR3. Looked up from germline, CDR1 is SNHLY and CDR2 is FYNNEI. The CDR3 region is CASDRGLGNQPQHF. Written as DNA, the CDR3 is TGTGCCAGCGATAGGGGGCTAGGCAATCAGCCCCAGCATTTT. Looking up the rest from reference TRBV2 and TRBJ1-5 gives the full variable domain: EPEVTQTPSHQVTQMGQEVILRCVPISNHLYFYWYRQILGQKVEFLVSFYNNEISEKSEIFDDQFSVERPDGSNFTLKIRSTKLEDSAMYFCASDRGLGNQPQHFGDGTRLSIL.

The CDR3 coding sequence is TGTGCCAGCACCCAAGGACAGATTAATTCACCCCTCCACTTT. Translation: CASTQGQINSPLHF. V is TRBV27 and J is TRBJ1-6, with a tentative D call TRBD1 (6 bases). With 7 bases removed from V and 6 bases from J, the gap between germline ends came to 13 bases. This CDR3 region has 14 residues. Germline-derived CDR1 and CDR2 are MNHEY and SMNVEV (reference sequence).

This sequence joins TRBV7-9 and TRBJ1-6, with 11 bases that match TRBD1. CDR3 size: 15 residues. CDR1 is SEHNR, CDR2 FQNEAQ, per germline (reference sequence). The J segment lost 9 bases and the V segment lost 5 bases, leaving 6 bases of the junction unmatched. CDR3 sequence (DNA): TGTGCCAGCAGCGAGGACAGGGGGCTTGGTTCACCCCTCCACTTT. Translated: CASSEDRGLGSPLHF.

The gene calls are TRBV5-1 and TRBJ2-7, with 14 bases that match TRBD2. The CDR3 has 16 residues. V shed 0 bases, J shed 5 bases, and the junction held 4 bases outside the gene matches. Germline CDR1 and CDR2: SGHRS and YFSETQ. The CDR3, as DNA: TGCGCCAGCAGCTTGGGGGGACTAGCGGGAGACCACGAGCAGTACTTC. It encodes CASSLGGLAGDHEQYF.

The rearrangement joins TRBV15 to TRBJ1-5; TRBD1 might be the D (6 bases). Germline V lookup: CDR1 LNHNV, CDR2 YYDKDF (reference sequence). The CDR3 is 17 residues long. The ends were cut back, 0 bases at V and 1 base at J, with 13 bases in the middle. CDR3 in amino acids: CATSRDRTDRSNQPQHF. The CDR3 nucleotides read TGTGCCACCAGCAGAGACCGGACAGACCGAAGCAATCAGCCCCAGCATTTT.

This clone was seen only once. The gene calls are TRBV27 and TRBJ2-6, with 8 bases aligning to TRBD1. Looked up from germline, CDR1 is MNHEY and CDR2 is SMNVEV (reference sequence). The junction had 3 bases not matched to a gene; V was cut back by 5 bases and J by 0 bases. The CDR3 totals 16 residues. As DNA, the CDR3 is TGTGCCAGCAGTCCCGGGACAGGCTCTGGGGCCAACGTCCTGACTTTC. This codes for CASSPGTGSGANVLTF.

The genes are TRBV3-1 (or the pseudogene TRBV3-2) and TRBJ1-3, with D perhaps TRBD1 (6 bases). CDR1 is LGHDT and CDR2 is YNNKEL in the germline V gene (reference sequence). The CDR3 consists of 15 residues. The V gene lost 1 base and the J gene lost 7 bases, with 14 bases spanning the gap. This chain's CDR3 is CASSQGTVTWNTIYF. The CDR3 coding sequence is TGTGCCAGCAGCCAAGGGACAGTGACCTGGAACACCATATATTTT.

This clone was counted many times. The chain combines TRBV3-1 (or the pseudogene TRBV3-2) with TRBJ2-7; TRBD2 aligns across 8 bases. The CDR3 runs to 17 residues. The V and J ends lost 1 base and 10 bases, in that order; junction bases with no gene match: 18. Germline-derived CDR1 and CDR2 are LGHDT and YNNKEL (reference sequence). The CDR3 region has the DNA TGTGCCAGCAGCCAAGGGCCAGAACTAGCGGAACGCTTCGGCCAGTACTTC. It encodes CASSQGPELAERFGQYF.

The chain uses TRBV12-3 or TRBV12-4 and TRBJ1-1; D uncertain. Deletions cut 6 bases from V and 1 base from J, with 6 bases between. CDR3 length: 12 amino acids. The CDR3 loop is CASRAENTEAFF. In DNA form, the CDR3 reads TGTGCCAGCAGGGCAGAGAACACTGAAGCTTTCTTT.

The CDR3 spells CASSPTGDTQYF. In nucleotides, the CDR3 is TGCGCCAGCAGCCCAACAGGGGATACGCAGTATTTT. V and J are TRBV4-1 and TRBJ2-3; a possible D gene is TRBD1 (6 bases). Trimming shortened V by 4 bases and J by 6 bases, and 8 bases separated the two germline ends. CDR1 is MGHRA, CDR2 YSYEKL, per germline. The length of the CDR3 is 12 residues.

V is TRBV29-1 and J is TRBJ2-5, with 9 bases fitting TRBD2. V lost 2 bases to trimming and J lost 5 bases; unmatched junction nucleotides: 6. Germline CDR1 reads SQVTM; CDR2 reads ANQGSEA. There are 14 residues in the CDR3. CDR3 amino acids: CSVERGRAQETQYF. The CDR3 DNA sequence: TGCAGCGTTGAACGCGGGAGGGCCCAGGAGACCCAGTACTTC.

The chain links TRBV30 to TRBJ2-5, with a weak D call TRBD1 (5 bases). CDR3 length equals 13 residues. Trimming removed 3 bases from V and 7 bases from J, with 15 bases in between. Germline lookup yields CDR1 GTSNPN and CDR2 SVGIG (reference sequence). The CDR3 is CAWRSGLYGTQYF. DNA of the CDR3: TGTGCCTGGAGGTCAGGGCTTTATGGGACCCAGTACTTC.

This chain joins TRBV3-1 (or the pseudogene TRBV3-2) and TRBJ1-2, with no clear D. V lost 3 bases, J lost 3 bases, and 5 bases lay in between. The CDR3 extends over 12 amino acids. CDR1 is LGHDT, CDR2 YNNKEL, per germline (reference sequence). DNA for the CDR3: TGTGCCAGCAGCCAGGGAGACTATGGCTACACCTTC. Amino acid sequence: CASSQGDYGYTF.

This clone was observed a single time. The chain employs TRBV5-4 and TRBJ1-1, with a weak D call TRBD1 (5 bases). Trimming left V 0 bases short and J 0 bases short, with 6 bases between. CDR3 length: 14 amino acids. Germline V gene sequence: CDR1 SGHNT, CDR2 YYREEE (reference sequence). CDR3 in DNA: TGTGCCAGCAGCTTGGAACAGGTGAACACTGAAGCTTTCTTT. It encodes CASSLEQVNTEAFF.

This clone appeared once. The rearrangement links TRBV4-1 to TRBJ2-5, with 8 bases that match TRBD1. From germline, CDR1 is MGHRA and CDR2 YSYEKL. V gave up 4 bases and J gave up 0 bases; unmatched junction bases: 7. CDR3 length: 16 residues. CDR3 sequence (DNA): TGCGCCAGCAGCCGGGTGCAGGGGGCCCACCAAGAGACCCAGTACTTC. This gives the protein CASSRVQGAHQETQYF.

This clone has only a few counts. This chain uses TRBV11-2 with TRBJ1-4, with 7 bases lining up with TRBD1. The J segment lost 8 bases and the V segment lost 4 bases, leaving 13 bases of the junction unmatched. Germline CDR1 is SGHAT and CDR2 is FQNNGV. The length of the CDR3 is 16 residues. CDR3 sequence (DNA): TGTGCCAGCAGCTCGTCGACAGGGAGTGCTAGGGAAAAACTGTTTTTT. This codes for CASSSSTGSAREKLFF.

This sequence joins TRBV19 and TRBJ2-6, with 10 bases aligning to TRBD1. The CDR3 has 18 residues. V lost 5 bases and J lost 2; bases outside the gene matches: 9. Germline CDR1 reads LNHDA; CDR2 reads SQIVND (reference sequence). The CDR3 DNA follows: TGTGCCAGTAGTCTAAGACAGGGGGCGTCAACTGGGGCCAACGTCCTGACTTTC. Protein product: CASSLRQGASTGANVLTF.

The genes are TRBV4-1 and TRBJ2-1, with 8 bases identical to TRBD2. This CDR3 has 16 amino acids. Germline values: CDR1 MGHRA, CDR2 YSYEKL. The junction had 3 bases not matched to a gene; V was cut back by 1 base and J by 1 base. CDR3 residues: CASSQVAGQSYNEQFF. As DNA, the CDR3 is TGCGCCAGCAGCCAAGTAGCGGGACAATCCTACAATGAGCAGTTCTTC.

This chain's CDR3 is CASSLDWGGGYNEQFF. For the CDR3, the DNA is TGTGCCAGCAGCTTAGATTGGGGGGGCGGTTACAATGAGCAGTTCTTC. This sequence joins TRBV11-2 and TRBJ2-1; D might be TRBD2 (7 bases). This CDR3 spans 16 amino acids. V was pared by 0 bases and J by 4 bases, with 13 bases between. Germline CDR1 is SGHAT and CDR2 is FQNNGV.

The CDR3 loop is CASSLASEAFF. CDR3 DNA sequence: TGTGCCAGCAGTCTAGCCTCTGAAGCTTTCTTT. The chain uses TRBV25-1 and TRBJ1-1; the D is unclear. Germline V gene sequence: CDR1 MGHDK, CDR2 SYGVNS. The CDR3 loop spans 11 amino acids. V lost 5 bases to trimming and J lost 6 bases, with 7 bases between them. The entire variable domain, with the rest obtained from reference TRBV25-1 and TRBJ1-1, is as follows: EADIYQTPRYLVIGTGKKITLECSQTMGHDKMYWYQQDPGMELHLIHYSYGVNSTEKGDLSSESTVSRIRTEHFPLTLESARPSHTSQYLCASSLASEAFFGQGTRLTVV.